Shown below are 18 T cell receptor beta chains from a single sample sequenced in a study of T cell clones after liver transplantation. The method was immunoSEQ multiplex PCR; TCRdb's version includes in-frame clones alone and lacks a portion of them. The table records about 68,000 clones, 90% to 95% of them present only once. Sequenced here: CD4+ T cells from blood, sampled around 27 months after liver transplant. These receptors were taken from a human patient who received a liver transplant. Some of the T cells might come from the graft donor.

This clone was observed once. This CDR3 reads CASSRGLAGSSYEQYF. The CDR3 DNA reads TGTGCCAGCAGCCGGGGACTAGCGGGAAGCTCCTACGAGCAGTACTTC. The chain recombines TRBV4-2 with TRBJ2-7, with TRBD2 matching over 13 bases. The CDR3 has 16 amino acids. Germline assignment: CDR1 LGHNA and CDR2 YNFKEQ. V shed 4 bases, J shed 0 bases, and the junction held 3 bases outside the gene matches.

This chain uses TRBV6-6 with TRBJ2-1; 9 nucleotides agree with TRBD1. J lost 7 bases, V lost 7 bases, and 5 bases had no gene match. Germline-derived CDR1 and CDR2 are MNHNY and SVGAGI (reference sequence). This CDR3 is 13 amino acids long. The CDR3 region is CASKQGARNEQFF. Written as DNA, the CDR3 is TGTGCCAGCAAACAGGGGGCGCGAAATGAGCAGTTCTTC.

The rearrangement links TRBV7-2 to TRBJ2-2, with 8 bases lining up with TRBD1. The length of the CDR3 is 18 residues. Germline V gene data show CDR1 as SGHTA and CDR2 as FQGNSA. Trimming at V came to 4 bases and at J to 5 bases, leaving 15 bases not matched to a gene. CDR3 in DNA: TGTGCCAGCAGCTCGGCCCTATTGACAGGGGCGCATACCGGGGAGCTGTTTTTT. Amino acid sequence: CASSSALLTGAHTGELFF.

V is TRBV2 and J is TRBJ1-2, with D unclear. The CDR3 length is 12 residues. Germline CDR1 and CDR2: SNHLY and FYNNEI. V was trimmed by 6 bases and J by 2 bases, leaving 7 bases between them. The CDR3 is CASSRGNYGYTF. As DNA, the CDR3 is TGTGCCAGCAGCCGCGGGAACTATGGCTACACCTTC.

The chain uses TRBV7-8 and TRBJ1-5; D is ambiguous. Germline CDR1 SGHVS, CDR2 FQNEAQ. The CDR3 has 17 residues. Deletions cut 5 bases from V and 1 base from J, with 18 bases between. The CDR3: CASSARGPLGSNQPQHF. The CDR3 coding sequence is TGTGCCAGCAGCGCCCGAGGACCGCTCGGCAGCAATCAGCCCCAGCATTTT.

The rearrangement links TRBV6-5 to TRBJ1-6; unclear D gene. Germline values: CDR1 MNHEY, CDR2 SVGAGI. V lost 0 bases and J 10 bases, leaving 7 bases between the germline ends. The CDR3 totals 13 residues. The CDR3 loop is CASSYSGTSPLHF. The CDR3 DNA follows: TGTGCCAGCAGTTACTCCGGCACCTCACCCCTCCACTTT.

The genes are TRBV2 and TRBJ1-5; D possibly corresponds to TRBD1 (6 bases). CDR1 SNHLY and CDR2 FYNNEI come from the germline V gene. There are 16 residues in the CDR3. V lost 3 bases and J lost 1, with 13 bases in between. CDR3 sequence: CASSDPTGQSNQPQHF. CDR3 sequence (DNA): TGTGCCAGCAGTGATCCCACGGGACAAAGCAATCAGCCCCAGCATTTT. Based on the CDR3 plus reference TRBV2 and TRBJ1-5, the full variable domain is EPEVTQTPSHQVTQMGQEVILRCVPISNHLYFYWYRQILGQKVEFLVSFYNNEISEKSEIFDDQFSVERPDGSNFTLKIRSTKLEDSAMYFCASSDPTGQSNQPQHFGDGTRLSIL.

CDR3 region: CASSPLAAGTDTQYF. DNA for the CDR3: TGTGCCAGCTCACCCTTGGCAGCTGGCACAGATACGCAGTATTTT. The rearrangement joins TRBV18 to TRBJ2-3; D not certain. CDR3 length: 15 amino acids. CDR1 is KGHSH and CDR2 is LQKENI in the germline V gene. V lost 3 bases and J 1 base, leaving 11 bases between the germline ends.

The chain recombines TRBV19 with TRBJ2-3; 12 positions agree with TRBD2. V was clipped by 3 bases and J by 5 bases; unmatched bases: 3. Germline assignment: CDR1 LNHDA and CDR2 SQIVND (reference sequence). The CDR3 loop spans 15 amino acids. Here the CDR3 reads CASSIWTSGIDTQYF. Here the CDR3 DNA reads TGTGCCAGTAGTATTTGGACTAGCGGGATAGATACGCAGTATTTT.

The rearrangement links TRBV7-8 to TRBJ1-2, with a weak D call TRBD1 (6 bases). Germline CDR1 and CDR2: SGHVS and FQNEAQ. CDR3 length equals 14 residues. Trimming took off 1 base at V and 8 bases at J, with 14 bases between the two ends. The CDR3 sequence: CASSLVVHQGGYTF. Written as DNA, the CDR3 is TGTGCCAGCAGCTTAGTCGTCCATCAGGGGGGCTACACCTTC.

The V gene is TRBV5-1, the J gene TRBJ1-4, with D perhaps matching TRBD1 (5 bases). Per the germline V gene, CDR1 is SGHRS and CDR2 is YFSETQ. This CDR3 spans 14 amino acids. The V gene lost 0 bases and the J gene lost 8 bases, with 11 bases spanning the gap. The CDR3 coding sequence is TGCGCCAGCAGCTTGGGGGGCGAAGGCGAAAAACTGTTTTTT. As protein: CASSLGGEGEKLFF. The entire variable domain, with the rest obtained from reference TRBV5-1 and TRBJ1-4, is as follows: KAGVTQTPRYLIKTRGQQVTLSCSPISGHRSVSWYQQTPGQGLQFLFEYFSETQRNKGNFPGRFSGRQFSNSRSEMNVSTLELGDSALYLCASSLGGEGEKLFFGSGTQLSVL.

A few counts support this clone. The chain recombines TRBV4-2 with TRBJ1-1; perhaps TRBD1 as D (6 bases). Looked up from germline, CDR1 is LGHNA and CDR2 is YNFKEQ. The V gene lost 0 bases and the J gene lost 11 bases, with 19 bases spanning the gap. This CDR3 contains 15 residues. DNA of the CDR3: TGTGCCAGCAGCCAAGATAATCAGGGGCGAGCTGTCGCTTTCTTT. Protein product: CASSQDNQGRAVAFF.

This clone appeared once. The V call is TRBV18, the J call TRBJ2-7, with a possible D match to TRBD1 (5 bases). V dropped 2 bases and J dropped 5 bases, with 10 bases sitting between them. CDR3 length: 13 residues. The germline gives CDR1 KGHSH, CDR2 LQKENI. The DNA for the CDR3 is TGTGCCAGCTCACCAGGACACGAGGACGAGCAGTACTTC. Protein: CASSPGHEDEQYF.

This clone was detected only a few times. This rearrangement joins TRBV7-2 to TRBJ2-7, with D perhaps TRBD1 or TRBD2 (5 bases each). Germline V gene data show CDR1 as SGHTA and CDR2 as FQGNSA. The V end was cut by 5 bases, the J end by 2 bases, with 16 bases between. This CDR3 has 15 residues. The CDR3 reads CASSLEGREAYEQYF. The CDR3 DNA reads as TGTGCCAGCAGCCTTGAGGGACGGGAAGCCTACGAGCAGTACTTC.

This chain's CDR3 is CSVEEYRGGGYTF. The CDR3 bases are TGCAGCGTTGAAGAATACAGGGGGGGAGGCTACACCTTC. The chain couples TRBV29-1 to TRBJ1-2; 8 bases are shared with TRBD1. There are 13 residues in the CDR3. The germline V gene encodes CDR1 SQVTM and CDR2 ANQGSEA. The ends lost 0 bases at V and 8 bases at J; junction bases unmatched: 5.

The chain recombines TRBV7-2 with TRBJ2-7, with TRBD2 matching over 12 bases. Trimming at V came to 6 bases and at J to 3 bases, leaving 3 bases not matched to a gene. Germline loops: CDR1 SGHTA, CDR2 FQGNSA. The CDR3 is made up of 14 amino acids. The CDR3 DNA is TGTGCCAGCAGACCGGGACTAGCGGGCTACGAGCAGTACTTC. This codes for CASRPGLAGYEQYF.

This chain connects TRBV25-1 to TRBJ2-2; D is ambiguous. V was trimmed by 4 bases and J by 1 base, leaving 4 bases between them. Germline V lookup: CDR1 MGHDK, CDR2 SYGVNS. The CDR3 has 13 amino acids. The CDR3 bases are TGTGCCAGCAGTGCCGGGAACACCGGGGAGCTGTTTTTT. Translated, it gives CASSAGNTGELFF.

The chain recombines TRBV5-1 with TRBJ2-7, with TRBD1 matching 7 bases. There are 15 residues in the CDR3. V trimming: 0 bases; J trimming: 6 bases; junction bases outside the gene matches: 9. The germline V gene encodes CDR1 SGHRS and CDR2 YFSETQ. The DNA of the CDR3 is TGCGCCAGCAGCTTGGCCAACAGGGGAACGGGCGAGCAGTACTTC. It yields the protein CASSLANRGTGEQYF.